The entry below gives a single T cell receptor beta chain sequence along with its context. Its binding antigen is unknown. Per-base quality was not reported, and no clone a single base away is much larger than it. The CDR3 regions of human TCRbeta chains were analyzed by immunosequencing. The published analysis was carried out like this. TCRs in the repertoires were compared against a reference library of SARS-CoV-2-specific TCRs that had been generated with the MIRA antigen-specificity platform. Breadth was defined as the fraction of unique TCRs that were SARS-CoV-2-associated. Depth was defined as the fraction of total T cells that were SARS-CoV-2-associated. Using the MIRA data, each spike-specific TCR was mapped to the spike region that the TCR reacts to and placed in a CD4 or CD8 class. Log10-transformed breadth and depth values were compared by one-way ANOVA with Sidak's multiple comparisons tests. Not all clones reach the TCRdb copy of this immuneACCESS table, which keeps in-frame sequences only. Checked studies attribute under half of the gap to unresolved V genes and leave the rest unexplained. V and J calls and clone size are those listed in that table; D and trimming were worked out from the DNA. In this sample the table shows more than 100,000 clones, 93% of which occur a single time. The top ten constitute roughly 5.6% of the sample.

These data belong to a study of T cell responses to AZD1222 COVID-19 vaccine (dated by TCRdb to the early 2020s). Notes on the research overall: Because spike-specific TCR depth and breadth did not differ between the two schedules, AZD1222 recipients who got a second dose at roughly 4 weeks were pooled with those who got a second dose at roughly 12 weeks. TCR sequencing covered over 230 trial participants: around 210 given two doses of AZD1222 and around 26 given two doses of MenACWY control vaccine. Trial participants were enrolled by age into subgroups of 18-55, 56-69 and 70-plus years, and around 150, 28 and 57 TCR-sequenced participants, respectively, were included in these subgroups. The research as a whole found: Nearly half of unique spike-specific TCRs reportedly recognized epitopes outside regions mutated in the B.1.351 and B.1.1.7 variants. The 56-69-year group was small, and its depth increase did not reach significance, likely because of low power. Because no day 14 peak-response samples were available, the repertoires could be characterized only after the peak T cell response. A significant rise in spike-specific TCR breadth and depth was observed after two AZD1222 doses relative to day 0 and relative to MenACWY recipients. CD4 TCRs associated with the vaccine covered the entire spike protein, and the dominant responses were in regions 160-218 and 743-854. Most participants were white British and females outnumbered males, and the authors suggested that clonal diversity may have been underestimated. Conclusions about previously exposed vaccinees are limited because only five to seven AZD1222 recipients were SARS-CoV-2 seropositive at baseline.

In the paper's terms, the time point label means: baseline before first vaccination. Vaccinee samples were obtained from the UK trials COV001 and COV002, which included a single-blind randomized controlled phase 2/3 trial of AZD1222 (ChAdOx1 nCoV-19) in healthy adults. Trial participant PBMC samples were collected at day 0 and day 28 after the second dose for TCRbeta chain sequencing. From the cysteine up to the phenylalanine, the CDR3 has a length of 17 residues. The sequence is cut down to CDR3 DNA, 51 bases in frame from base 1. From the germline V gene, CDR1 is MGHDK and CDR2 is SYGVNS. Trimming removed 3 bases from V and 6 bases from J, leaving 20 bases between the germline ends.

The sample was peripheral blood, taken on day 0 of AZD1222 vaccination. The receptor was derived from an adult in good health. This chain joins TRBV25-1 to TRBJ1-4; no D gene can be assigned with confidence. The nucleotide sequence reads as follows: TGTGCCAGCAGTGAGTTCTTTATGGAGTTTGGGGATGAAAAACTGTTTTTT. It is translated as CASSEFFMEFGDEKLFF.